The clone carrying this T cell receptor (beta chain) was seen many times. Its antigen is not known. These data originate in a study of regulatory T cells in long-lasting Graves disease. The CDR3 totals 16 residues. The J segment lost 4 bases and the V segment lost 1 base, leaving 8 bases of the junction unmatched. Germline V gene lookup returns CDR1 DFQATT and CDR2 SNEGSKA (reference sequence). Findings and limits, study-wide: The work looked only at peripheral blood and did not look at thyroid tissue.

Arm-PCR of CDR3 regions and iRepertoire HTBI primers were the basis on which TCR beta libraries were built. TCRdb called the multiplex PCR reads again in MiXCR, with one record for every CDR3 protein. The repertoire holds some 470,000 distinct CDR3 sequences, roughly 21% seen once, with roughly 7.1% in the top ten. Time point reported: persistent/refractory GD, antithyroid drugs over 5 years with positive TRAb. Construction of the TCR library relied on RNA isolated from PBMCs. This TCR was sampled from a female donor with Graves disease. Material: peripheral blood mononuclear cells (PBMCs), obtained when the disease was refractory, from a patient treated with antithyroid drugs. This chain links TRBV20-1 with TRBJ1-2, with TRBD1 identical over 11 bases. The DNA for the CDR3 is TGCAGTGCTAGAGCTCCAGGACAGGGGGCCTTCTATGGCTACACCTTC. Translation: CSARAPGQGAFYGYTF.